This section outlines one T cell receptor (beta chain) sequence together with its context. This entry belongs to a study of T cell responses to AZD1222 COVID-19 vaccine. Data came from immunoSEQ multiplex PCR; TCRdb stores just in-frame clones and leaves some out. This table has roughly 70,000 clones, 70% to 80% appearing once. V was clipped by 1 base and J by 7 bases, with 8 bases between them. Germline assignment: CDR1 SEHNR and CDR2 FQNEAQ (reference sequence). This CDR3 region has 13 residues. Source: peripheral blood, taken on day 0 of MenACWY control vaccination. The receptor was isolated from an adult in good health. The rearrangement uses TRBV7-9 and TRBJ2-1, with D hard to call. The CDR3 region is CASSLDWRNEQFF. The CDR3 bases are TGTGCCAGCAGCTTAGATTGGCGGAATGAGCAGTTCTTC.